A single sample gave rise to the 23 T cell receptor beta chains below, sequenced in a study of cytomegalovirus exposure and HLA in healthy donors. The primer mix had 60 Vbeta and 13 Jbeta primers. Assay: immunoSEQ multiplex PCR; the TCRdb copy retains only in-frame clones and omits some. The repertoire holds around 190,000 clones, with around three quarters as singletons. The sequenced sample consisted of PBMCs. These receptors all come from a woman aged 18-29 years in good health and CMV-seronegative.

This chain uses TRBV28 with TRBJ2-7; D possibly corresponds to TRBD2 (5 bases). The CDR3 contains 15 residues. Trimming took 5 bases from V and 2 from J, leaving 16 bases between them. Germline assignment: CDR1 MDHEN and CDR2 SYDVKM. For the CDR3, the DNA is TGTGCCAGCAGTCCCGGAGGAAGTCAGGCCTACGAGCAGTACTTC. It yields the protein CASSPGGSQAYEQYF.

This clone was seen only a few times. The chain couples TRBV9 to TRBJ2-7; TRBD2 agrees at 10 bases. The CDR3 extends over 16 amino acids. Trimming at V came to 0 bases and at J to 1 base, leaving 4 bases not matched to a gene. Germline CDR1 is SGDLS and CDR2 is YYNGEE. CDR3 sequence (DNA): TGTGCCAGCAGCGTAGCTCCTAGCGGGGGATCCTACGAGCAGTACTTC. Translating gives CASSVAPSGGSYEQYF.

This clone was counted once. This rearrangement joins TRBV5-5 to TRBJ1-4; possibly TRBD1 for D (6 bases). Germline V CDR1 and CDR2: SGHKS, YYEKEE (reference sequence). V was shortened by 4 bases and J by 3 bases, with 16 bases between the two germline ends. There are 16 residues in the CDR3. The CDR3 here is CASSPAWTEANEKLFF. The CDR3, as DNA: TGTGCCAGCAGCCCGGCGTGGACAGAGGCTAATGAAAAACTGTTTTTT.

The V and J genes are TRBV29-1 and TRBJ2-5; 11 bases are shared with TRBD2. The V gene's germline CDR1 is SQVTM and CDR2 ANQGSEA. This CDR3 spans 14 amino acids. The ends lost 3 bases at V and 4 bases at J; junction bases unmatched: 4. CDR3 DNA: TGCAGCGTTGATCCGCTAGCGGGGGGAGAGACCCAGTACTTC. Its translation: CSVDPLAGGETQYF.

V is TRBV2 and J is TRBJ1-1; maybe TRBD1 (5 bases). V dropped 11 bases and J dropped 0 bases, with 19 bases sitting between them. Germline V gene data show CDR1 as SNHLY and CDR2 as FYNNEI. The CDR3 runs 15 residues. The CDR3, as DNA: TGTGCCTCTAAGGAACAGGTGGTAATGAACACTGAAGCTTTCTTT. As protein: CASKEQVVMNTEAFF.

The gene calls are TRBV25-1 and TRBJ2-2, with D hard to call. The V gene lost 3 bases and the J gene lost 5 bases, with 4 bases spanning the gap. The CDR3 extends over 12 amino acids. Germline V gene data show CDR1 as MGHDK and CDR2 as SYGVNS. The CDR3 here is CASSDRTGELFF. In DNA, the CDR3 is TGTGCCAGCAGTGACCGGACCGGGGAGCTGTTTTTT.

V usage is TRBV18 and J usage is TRBJ1-4, with D unresolved. From germline, CDR1 is KGHSH and CDR2 LQKENI. V was shortened by 6 bases and J by 7 bases, with 36 bases between the two germline ends. The CDR3 consists of 21 residues. CDR3 in amino acids: CASSPIAVKGDHPSAGEKLFF. DNA of the CDR3: TGTGCCAGCTCCCCCATTGCGGTAAAAGGTGACCACCCCTCGGCCGGTGAAAAACTGTTTTTT.

This sequence joins TRBV7-8 and TRBJ2-7; no clear D. The CDR3 sequence is 15 residues long. Germline V gives CDR1 SGHVS, CDR2 FQNEAQ. Deletions cut 1 base from V and 0 bases from J, with 10 bases between. CDR3 DNA: TGTGCCAGCAGCTTAGTGTACCGCGGCTCCTACGAGCAGTACTTC. Translation gives CASSLVYRGSYEQYF.

The chain has TRBV5-6 and TRBJ2-7; D remains ambiguous. Trimming pared 0 bases from V and 4 bases from J, leaving 11 bases between. The CDR3 contains 14 residues. Germline V CDR1 and CDR2: SGHDT, YYEEEE. Here the CDR3 DNA reads TGTGCCAGCAGCTTGGGGCAGGCCAAATACGAGCAGTACTTC. Protein product: CASSLGQAKYEQYF.

The chain joins TRBV29-1 to TRBJ1-1; D is undetermined. The CDR3 sequence is 14 residues long. The germline V gene encodes CDR1 SQVTM and CDR2 ANQGSEA. V was clipped by 0 bases and J by 6 bases, with 14 bases between them. The CDR3: CSVEDTGFGAEAFF. CDR3 in DNA: TGCAGCGTTGAAGATACGGGGTTTGGTGCTGAAGCTTTCTTT.

The chain uses TRBV28 and TRBJ1-1, with D unresolved. The CDR3 loop spans 12 amino acids. Germline values: CDR1 MDHEN, CDR2 SYDVKM. The ends were cut back, 10 bases at V and 7 bases at J, with 16 bases in the middle. The CDR3 bases are TGTGCCACCACTTTCTACAGTTTTGAAGCTTTCTTT. This sequence encodes CATTFYSFEAFF.

The CDR3 DNA is TGTGCCAGCAGCCCCCTTGTCAGCTATGGCTACACCTTC. Translating gives CASSPLVSYGYTF. The chain joins TRBV6-5 to TRBJ1-2, with D uncertain. The germline gives CDR1 MNHEY, CDR2 SVGAGI. The V and J ends lost 6 bases and 4 bases respectively, with 12 bases between them. This CDR3 has 13 residues.

The chain carries TRBV5-1 and TRBJ2-7; D unresolved. V lost 0 bases and J lost 3, with 10 bases in between. The CDR3 loop spans 14 amino acids. The germline V gene encodes CDR1 SGHRS and CDR2 YFSETQ. CDR3 protein: CASSLGSDFYEQYF. Written as DNA, the CDR3 is TGCGCCAGCAGCTTGGGGTCAGATTTCTACGAGCAGTACTTC.

The chain links TRBV19 to TRBJ1-1; perhaps TRBD1 as D (6 bases). This CDR3 spans 14 amino acids. V dropped 6 bases and J dropped 1 base, with 12 bases sitting between them. Germline CDR1 and CDR2: LNHDA and SQIVND (reference sequence). CDR3 loop: CASSRGGPNTEAFF. DNA of the CDR3: TGTGCCAGTAGCCGCGGGGGCCCGAACACTGAAGCTTTCTTT.

This chain joins TRBV28 and TRBJ2-3, with 8 bases aligning to TRBD1. The CDR3 loop spans 15 amino acids. The germline gives CDR1 MDHEN, CDR2 SYDVKM. The V segment lost 3 bases and the J segment 2 bases; nucleotides outside the gene matches: 4. This CDR3 reads CASSFAGGYTDTQYF. For the CDR3, the DNA is TGTGCCAGCAGTTTTGCAGGGGGCTACACAGATACGCAGTATTTT.

The chain recombines TRBV19 with TRBJ2-1, with TRBD1 matching over 9 bases. The V gene's germline CDR1 is LNHDA and CDR2 SQIVND (reference sequence). The ends lost 7 bases at V and 4 bases at J; junction bases unmatched: 5. CDR3 length equals 14 residues. Here the CDR3 DNA reads TGTGCCAGTAACGACAGGGGGAGGTACAATGAGCAGTTCTTC. This encodes CASNDRGRYNEQFF.

The rearrangement uses TRBV28 and TRBJ2-2; D unresolved. Trimming pared 1 base from V and 8 bases from J, leaving 8 bases between. In germline, CDR1 is MDHEN, CDR2 SYDVKM. The CDR3 contains 13 residues. CDR3 amino acids: CASSLYGPGELFF. Written as DNA, the CDR3 is TGTGCCAGCAGTTTATACGGTCCGGGGGAGCTGTTTTTT.

This chain links TRBV4-1 with TRBJ2-5, with D maybe TRBD2 (7 bases). This CDR3 is built from 15 residues. Germline CDR1 reads MGHRA; CDR2 reads YSYEKL. V shed 0 bases and J shed 5 bases, with 13 bases lying between them. The chain's CDR3 is CASSQEGGGRETQYF. CDR3 coding DNA: TGCGCCAGCAGCCAAGAAGGGGGGGGGCGGGAGACCCAGTACTTC.

Comments on this clone: The same CDR3 can be traced to other DNA sequences in this sample. The rearrangement uses TRBV20-1 and TRBJ2-7, with D perhaps TRBD1 (6 bases). Between the trimmed V and J ends, which lost 5 bases and 3 bases, there was a span of 8 bases. Per the germline V gene, CDR1 is DFQATT and CDR2 is SNEGSKA (reference sequence). The CDR3 covers 11 residues. In DNA, the CDR3 is TGCAGTGCTCCCAGGGGCTACGAGCAGTACTTC. Translation gives CSAPRGYEQYF.

The CDR3 loop is CASSTGSGHGSNEQFF. The CDR3 DNA reads as TGTGCCAGCAGCACGGGGTCCGGTCACGGTTCGAATGAGCAGTTCTTC. The chain recombines TRBV5-4 with TRBJ2-1; maybe TRBD2 (5 bases). Trimming stripped 4 bases from V and 7 bases from J, with 21 bases between. This CDR3 comprises 16 residues. Per the germline V gene, CDR1 is SGHNT and CDR2 is YYREEE (reference sequence).

The gene calls are TRBV18 and TRBJ2-2; D call uncertain. Per germline, CDR1 KGHSH and CDR2 LQKENI. The CDR3 extends over 15 amino acids. V was pared by 3 bases and J by 3 bases, with 11 bases between. CDR3 sequence: CASSPLTPDTGELFF. The CDR3 region has the DNA TGTGCCAGCTCACCGTTGACACCCGACACCGGGGAGCTGTTTTTT.

The gene calls are TRBV5-1 and TRBJ1-2, with D perhaps matching TRBD1 (6 bases). Trimming removed 4 bases at V and 8 bases at J, with 18 bases between. Germline V gene lookup returns CDR1 SGHRS and CDR2 YFSETQ. The CDR3 runs 14 residues. The CDR3 coding sequence is TGCGCCAGCAGCCATGGGGCAGGGGCAGGAGGCTACACCTTC. Its protein is CASSHGAGAGGYTF.

This clone was seen more than once but under ten times. J is TRBJ1-1 and V is TRBV5-5; D remains ambiguous. Trimming removed 1 base from V and 7 bases from J, with 14 bases in between. This CDR3 is 14 amino acids long. Germline V CDR1 and CDR2: SGHKS, YYEKEE (reference sequence). The CDR3 DNA reads as TGTGCCAGCAGCTTGTTGGCAGGCCGGGATGAAGCTTTCTTT. It is translated as CASSLLAGRDEAFF.